Reported below is one T cell receptor beta chain. Its antigen remains unknown. Donors likely had unrecorded immune exposures despite being nominally healthy when sampled. The primer mix had 60 Vbeta and 13 Jbeta primers. Clones were read by immunoSEQ multiplex PCR, and TCRdb kept only the in-frame ones, dropping some. The sample carries roughly 80,000 clones, under 80% recorded once. The V end lost 3 bases, the J end lost 11 bases, and 11 bases lay between the germline ends. The germline CDR1 and CDR2 sequences are SGHRS and YFSETQ. This CDR3 has 12 amino acids. These data are taken from a study of cytomegalovirus exposure and HLA in healthy donors. Notes on the study in general: Sequences of the TCR beta chain were said to predict the HLA-A and HLA-B alleles of most subjects accurately.

The source is a man in his sixties in good health and CMV-seropositive. The chain carries TRBV5-1 and TRBJ2-2; D possibly corresponds to TRBD2 (5 bases). The sequencing sample was made of PBMCs. Here the CDR3 DNA reads TGCGCCAGCAGCTGGACTGGCGGCGAGCTGTTTTTT. This translates into CASSWTGGELFF.